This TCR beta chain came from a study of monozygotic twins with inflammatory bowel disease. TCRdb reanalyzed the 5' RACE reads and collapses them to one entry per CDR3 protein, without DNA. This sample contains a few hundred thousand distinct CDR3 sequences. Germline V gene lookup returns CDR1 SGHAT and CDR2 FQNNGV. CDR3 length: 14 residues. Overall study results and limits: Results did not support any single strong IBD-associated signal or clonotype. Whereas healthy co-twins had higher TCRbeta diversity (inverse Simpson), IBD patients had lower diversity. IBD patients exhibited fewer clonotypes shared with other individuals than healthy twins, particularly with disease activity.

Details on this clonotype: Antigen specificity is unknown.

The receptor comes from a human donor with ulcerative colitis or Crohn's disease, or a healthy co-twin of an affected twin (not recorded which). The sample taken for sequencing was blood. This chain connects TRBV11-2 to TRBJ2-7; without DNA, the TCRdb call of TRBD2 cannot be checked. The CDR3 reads CASSTASGSREQYF.